The rows below give T cell receptor beta chains drawn from one sample of a study of T cells in Graves' hyperthyroidism and ophthalmopathy. TCRdb reprocessed the multiplex PCR reads via MiXCR and lists one record per CDR3 protein. The top ten hold around 3.6% of the sample, which has around 350,000 distinct CDR3 sequences, under 20% seen once. The sample consisted of blood. The source is a woman aged 18-29 years with Graves' hyperthyroidism. The CDR3 runs from the conserved cysteine through the conserved F or W. Fields, in order: D gene, V gene, J gene, clone size, CDR3 protein, CDR3 DNA. The D gene is left open where the match is weak. Clone sizes are given selectively: once, few, many, or a class where the clone is expanded.

d_call: -
v_call: TRBV28
j_call: TRBJ2-7
clone_size: many
cdr3_aa: CATSRPYEQYF
cdr3_nt: TGTGCCACCTCTAGGCCCTACGAGCAGTACTTC

d_call: -
v_call: TRBV29-1
j_call: TRBJ1-2
clone_size: once
cdr3_aa: CSARKGDGYTF
cdr3_nt: TGCAGCGCTAGGAAGGGGGATGGCTACACCTTC

d_call: -
v_call: TRBV7-8
j_call: TRBJ1-2
clone_size: many
cdr3_aa: CASSLAEQVKGYTF
cdr3_nt: TGTGCCAGCAGCTTAGCTGAACAGGTCAAAGGCTACACCTTC

d_call: TRBD1
v_call: TRBV12-3/TRBV12-4
j_call: TRBJ1-2
clone_size: many
cdr3_aa: CASRGQGINYGYTF
cdr3_nt: TGTGCCAGCCGGGGACAGGGAATTAACTATGGCTACACCTTC

d_call: -
v_call: TRBV18
j_call: TRBJ2-2
clone_size: many
cdr3_aa: CASSSGTAVDTGELFF
cdr3_nt: TGTGCCAGCTCATCCGGAACTGCAGTGGACACCGGGGAGCTGTTTTTT

d_call: -
v_call: TRBV7-8
j_call: TRBJ2-5
clone_size: many
cdr3_aa: CASSLVDSSETQYF
cdr3_nt: TGTGCCAGCAGCTTAGTGGACAGCTCAGAGACCCAGTACTTC

d_call: -
v_call: TRBV19
j_call: TRBJ1-5
clone_size: many
cdr3_aa: CASSIDGSHTYSNQPQHF
cdr3_nt: TGTGCCAGTAGTATCGACGGGTCACACACTTATAGCAATCAGCCCCAGCATTTT

d_call: TRBD1
v_call: TRBV12-3/TRBV12-4
j_call: TRBJ1-6
clone_size: -
cdr3_aa: CASRLWTGGLNNSPLHF
cdr3_nt: TGTGCCAGCAGATTATGGACAGGGGGCTTGAATAATTCACCCCTCCACTTT

d_call: -
v_call: TRBV6-5
j_call: TRBJ1-3
clone_size: many
cdr3_aa: CASSYGAGSGNTIYF
cdr3_nt: TGTGCCAGCAGTTACGGCGCAGGCTCTGGAAACACCATATATTTT

d_call: -
v_call: TRBV12-3/TRBV12-4
j_call: TRBJ1-6
clone_size: many
cdr3_aa: CASSPDRAFSPLHF
cdr3_nt: TGTGCCAGCAGCCCGGACAGAGCTTTTTCACCCCTCCACTTT

d_call: TRBD1
v_call: TRBV12-3/TRBV12-4
j_call: TRBJ1-2
clone_size: many
cdr3_aa: CASSLGAGGSYYGYTF
cdr3_nt: TGTGCCAGCAGTTTAGGGGCAGGGGGCTCCTACTATGGCTACACCTTC

d_call: TRBD1
v_call: TRBV12-3/TRBV12-4
j_call: TRBJ2-2
clone_size: many
cdr3_aa: CASLSRDRGRTGELFF
cdr3_nt: TGTGCCAGCCTATCCCGGGACAGGGGACGTACCGGGGAGCTGTTTTTT

d_call: -
v_call: TRBV10-3
j_call: TRBJ2-7
clone_size: many
cdr3_aa: CAISEMAGVDYEQYF
cdr3_nt: TGTGCCATCAGTGAGATGGCCGGGGTGGACTACGAGCAGTACTTC

d_call: -
v_call: TRBV2
j_call: TRBJ1-5
clone_size: many
cdr3_aa: CASNRGQSSNQPQHF
cdr3_nt: TGTGCCAGCAACCGAGGACAGTCTAGCAATCAGCCCCAGCATTTT

d_call: -
v_call: TRBV27
j_call: TRBJ2-5
clone_size: many
cdr3_aa: CASSLSGGRETQYF
cdr3_nt: TGTGCCAGCAGTTTATCGGGCGGTCGAGAGACCCAGTACTTC

d_call: TRBD2
v_call: TRBV13
j_call: TRBJ2-5
clone_size: many
cdr3_aa: CASSLLGGETQYF
cdr3_nt: TGTGCCAGCAGCTTACTGGGGGGGGAGACCCAGTACTTC

d_call: TRBD2
v_call: TRBV11-2
j_call: TRBJ2-5
clone_size: many
cdr3_aa: CASSLGGTRSTQYF
cdr3_nt: TGTGCCAGCAGCTTAGGCGGGACTAGATCCACCCAGTACTTC

d_call: TRBD2
v_call: TRBV6-2/TRBV6-3
j_call: TRBJ2-5
clone_size: many
cdr3_aa: CASSTRGEFRKTQYF
cdr3_nt: TGTGCCAGCAGCACCCGGGGGGAATTTAGGAAGACCCAGTACTTC

d_call: -
v_call: TRBV6-2/TRBV6-3
j_call: TRBJ2-5
clone_size: -
cdr3_aa: CASTQGSGVQETQYF
cdr3_nt: TGTGCCAGCACCCAAGGTTCAGGAGTCCAAGAGACCCAGTACTTC

d_call: -
v_call: TRBV18
j_call: TRBJ1-5
clone_size: many
cdr3_aa: CASSPVRAADQPQHF
cdr3_nt: TGTGCCAGCTCACCGGTACGGGCCGCGGACCAGCCCCAGCATTTT

d_call: -
v_call: TRBV5-1
j_call: TRBJ1-1
clone_size: many
cdr3_aa: CASGRGNTEAFF
cdr3_nt: TGCGCCAGCGGGAGAGGGAACACTGAAGCTTTCTTT

d_call: -
v_call: TRBV28
j_call: TRBJ2-7
clone_size: once
cdr3_aa: CASSIERSQYF
cdr3_nt: TGTGCCAGCAGTATCGAGAGGAGTCAGTACTTC

d_call: -
v_call: TRBV6-2/TRBV6-3
j_call: TRBJ2-6
clone_size: many
cdr3_aa: CASSYSLDSSGANVLTF
cdr3_nt: TGTGCCAGCAGTTACAGCCTGGACAGCTCTGGGGCCAACGTCCTGACTTTC

d_call: -
v_call: TRBV12-5
j_call: TRBJ1-2
clone_size: -
cdr3_aa: CASGLGRSYGYTF
cdr3_nt: TGTGCTAGTGGTTTGGGACGGTCCTATGGCTACACCTTC

d_call: -
v_call: TRBV27
j_call: TRBJ1-5
clone_size: many
cdr3_aa: CASSLIRPQHF
cdr3_nt: TGTGCCAGCAGTTTGATACGGCCCCAGCATTTT

d_call: -
v_call: TRBV6-2/TRBV6-3
j_call: TRBJ2-7
clone_size: -
cdr3_aa: CASRPPGSSYEQYF
cdr3_nt: TGTGCCAGCAGACCTCCCGGGAGCTCCTACGAGCAGTACTTC

d_call: -
v_call: TRBV5-1
j_call: TRBJ1-6
clone_size: -
cdr3_aa: CASSLDPASGSSYNSPLHF
cdr3_nt: TGCGCCAGCAGCTTGGATCCGGCTTCAGGAAGCTCCTATAATTCACCCCTCCACTTT

d_call: -
v_call: TRBV12-3/TRBV12-4
j_call: TRBJ2-6
clone_size: many
cdr3_aa: CASRPFRGANVLTF
cdr3_nt: TGTGCCAGCAGACCCTTTCGGGGGGCCAACGTCCTGACTTTC

d_call: -
v_call: TRBV24-1
j_call: TRBJ2-3
clone_size: many
cdr3_aa: CATSPGVDTQYF
cdr3_nt: TGTGCCACCAGCCCAGGGGTAGATACGCAGTATTTT

d_call: -
v_call: TRBV4-1
j_call: TRBJ1-1
clone_size: few
cdr3_aa: CASSQTSLGTLGTEAFF
cdr3_nt: TGCGCCAGCAGCCAAACTTCCTTGGGGACCTTAGGTACTGAAGCTTTCTTT

d_call: -
v_call: TRBV7-9
j_call: TRBJ2-5
clone_size: -
cdr3_aa: CASSLADWVPQYF
cdr3_nt: TGTGCCAGCAGCTTAGCGGACTGGGTACCCCAGTACTTC

d_call: -
v_call: TRBV12-3/TRBV12-4
j_call: TRBJ1-1
clone_size: many
cdr3_aa: CASSLTSTEAFF
cdr3_nt: TGTGCCAGCAGTTTAACATCCACTGAAGCTTTCTTT

d_call: -
v_call: TRBV12-5
j_call: TRBJ1-1
clone_size: many
cdr3_aa: CASGYTTGAFF
cdr3_nt: TGTGCTAGTGGCTACACTACGGGAGCTTTCTTT

d_call: TRBD1
v_call: TRBV5-1
j_call: TRBJ1-1
clone_size: many
cdr3_aa: CASSGTGGSTEAFF
cdr3_nt: TGCGCCAGCAGCGGAACAGGGGGCTCCACTGAAGCTTTCTTT

d_call: TRBD1
v_call: TRBV10-3
j_call: TRBJ1-5
clone_size: -
cdr3_aa: CATKTGELVQPQHF
cdr3_nt: TGTGCCACCAAGACAGGGGAACTCGTACAGCCCCAGCATTTT

d_call: -
v_call: TRBV5-1
j_call: TRBJ1-1
clone_size: many
cdr3_aa: CASSFGETEAFF
cdr3_nt: TGCGCCAGCAGCTTCGGAGAGACAGAGGCTTTCTTT

d_call: -
v_call: TRBV7-9
j_call: TRBJ2-7
clone_size: many
cdr3_aa: CASSLDLLGEQYF
cdr3_nt: TGTGCCAGCAGCCTTGACCTCCTTGGGGAGCAGTACTTC

d_call: TRBD1
v_call: TRBV4-1
j_call: TRBJ2-7
clone_size: few
cdr3_aa: CASSQDPGQGAHEQYF
cdr3_nt: TGCGCCAGCAGCCAAGATCCAGGACAGGGGGCTCACGAGCAGTACTTC

d_call: TRBD2
v_call: TRBV20-1
j_call: TRBJ2-5
clone_size: many
cdr3_aa: CSARALAGRGETQYF
cdr3_nt: TGCAGTGCTAGAGCTCTAGCGGGGCGCGGTGAGACCCAGTACTTC

d_call: TRBD1
v_call: TRBV10-1
j_call: TRBJ1-1
clone_size: many
cdr3_aa: CASSEGTAYTEAFF
cdr3_nt: TGCGCCAGCAGTGAGGGGACAGCCTACACTGAAGCTTTCTTT

d_call: -
v_call: TRBV6-5
j_call: TRBJ2-7
clone_size: many
cdr3_aa: CASSPSGFTEQYF
cdr3_nt: TGTGCCAGCAGTCCGAGTGGGTTTACCGAGCAGTACTTC

d_call: TRBD1
v_call: TRBV6-1
j_call: TRBJ1-3
clone_size: few
cdr3_aa: CASTQLGGFGNTIYF
cdr3_nt: TGTGCCAGCACTCAGCTAGGGGGCTTTGGAAACACCATATATTTT

d_call: -
v_call: TRBV4-1
j_call: TRBJ1-1
clone_size: -
cdr3_aa: CASSPYPQLNTEAFF
cdr3_nt: TGCGCCAGCAGCCCCTACCCCCAGTTGAACACTGAAGCTTTCTTT

d_call: -
v_call: TRBV7-9
j_call: TRBJ2-1
clone_size: -
cdr3_aa: CATRSRGGEQFF
cdr3_nt: TGTGCCACCCGATCCAGGGGGGGTGAGCAGTTCTTC

d_call: -
v_call: TRBV10-2
j_call: TRBJ2-4
clone_size: -
cdr3_aa: CASSIVGPAKNIQYF
cdr3_nt: TGCGCCAGCAGCATAGTGGGTCCAGCCAAAAACATTCAGTACTTC

d_call: -
v_call: TRBV11-2
j_call: TRBJ2-6
clone_size: many
cdr3_aa: CASSPGGRFSWANVLTF
cdr3_nt: TGTGCCAGCAGCCCCGGGGGCCGGTTCTCTTGGGCCAACGTCCTGACTTTC

d_call: TRBD1
v_call: TRBV6-5
j_call: TRBJ2-7
clone_size: many
cdr3_aa: CASSYIQGAGEQYF
cdr3_nt: TGTGCCAGCAGTTATATACAGGGGGCGGGCGAGCAGTACTTC